Listed here is a single T cell receptor (beta chain). The target antigen is unknown. TCRdb recomputed calls from the RT-PCR reads with MiXCR, one row per CDR3 protein. In the table there are roughly 500,000 distinct CDR3 sequences, about 17% of which are singletons. This sample is part of a study of response to subunit inactivated influenza vaccine. Points from the study as a whole: With each seasonal influenza vaccination, the authors suggested, few new T cells are recruited.

With 0 bases removed from V and 2 bases from J, the gap between germline ends came to 15 bases. Germline lookup yields CDR1 MGHRA and CDR2 YSYEKL. The CDR3 runs 17 residues. The sequences come from CD4+ T cells sorted from PBMCs, collected less than 30 months after vaccination. The sequence came from a man between 45 and 75 years old who received an inactivated influenza vaccine. The chain couples TRBV4-1 to TRBJ2-3, with D possibly called TRBD1 or TRBD2 (6 bases each). The CDR3 loop reads CASSQEGGRHPTDTQYF. The CDR3 nucleotides read TGCGCCAGCAGCCAAGAAGGGGGGCGACACCCCACAGATACGCAGTATTTT.